This TCR beta chain was retrieved from a study of blood T cell repertoires in COVID-19. Study overall: Sites across the United States, Italy and Spain contributed samples from acute and convalescent COVID-19. Nucleic acid was either cDNA or gDNA, and it came from T cells, B-cell-depleted T cells, or PBMCs.

Original processing methods: Reference gene primer amplification gave estimated nucleated cell counts. TCRdb's table, derived via immunoSEQ multiplex PCR, lists solely in-frame clones and lacks some. That table gives V, J and clone size, and the DNA gave D and trimming. Of roughly 95,000 clones listed, roughly 82% were seen once; the top ten hold about 18%. This CDR3 has 13 amino acids. CDR1 is MNHEY and CDR2 is SMNVEV in the germline V gene (reference sequence). Trimming removed 10 bases at V and 4 bases at J, with 14 bases between. Sequencing input: peripheral blood. J is TRBJ1-5 and V is TRBV27, with D uncertain. The sequence was obtained from an elderly man with acute or convalescent COVID-19. Here the CDR3 reads CATSQVLNQPQHF. The CDR3, as DNA: TGTGCCACCTCGCAGGTTCTTAATCAGCCCCAGCATTTT.